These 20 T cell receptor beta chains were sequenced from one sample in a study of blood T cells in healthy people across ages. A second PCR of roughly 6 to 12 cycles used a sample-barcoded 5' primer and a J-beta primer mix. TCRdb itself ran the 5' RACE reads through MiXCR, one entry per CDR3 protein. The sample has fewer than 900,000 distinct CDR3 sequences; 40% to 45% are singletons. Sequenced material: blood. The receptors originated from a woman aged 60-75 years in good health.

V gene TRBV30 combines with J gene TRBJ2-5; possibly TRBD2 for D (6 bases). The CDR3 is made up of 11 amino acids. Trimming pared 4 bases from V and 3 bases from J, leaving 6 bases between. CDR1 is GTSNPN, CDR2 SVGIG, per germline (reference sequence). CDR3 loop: CAWTSEETQYF. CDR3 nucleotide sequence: TGTGCCTGGACTAGCGAAGAGACCCAGTACTTC.

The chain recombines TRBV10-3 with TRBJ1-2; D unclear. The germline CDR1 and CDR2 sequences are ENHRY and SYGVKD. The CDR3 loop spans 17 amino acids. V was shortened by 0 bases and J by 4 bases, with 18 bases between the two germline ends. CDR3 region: CAISESNFAGVFYGYTF. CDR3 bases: TGTGCCATCAGTGAGTCGAATTTTGCAGGTGTTTTCTATGGCTACACCTTC.

DNA for the CDR3: TGTGCCAGCAGTGAAGAGCCCGCCGGGACAGGAAAAGAGACCCAGTACTTC. Translated: CASSEEPAGTGKETQYF. The V and J genes are TRBV6-1 and TRBJ2-5; TRBD1 aligns across 8 bases. Germline CDR1 and CDR2: MNHNS and SASEGT. The CDR3 consists of 17 residues. V dropped 1 base and J dropped 3; count of bases not matched to a gene: 10.

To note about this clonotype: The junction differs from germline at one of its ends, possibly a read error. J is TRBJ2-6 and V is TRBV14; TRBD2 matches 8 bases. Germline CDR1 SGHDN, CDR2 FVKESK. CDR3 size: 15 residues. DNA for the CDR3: TGTGCTAGCAGTTTCAGGACTAGCGGGGCCAACGTCCTGACTTTC. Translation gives CASSFRTSGANVLTF.

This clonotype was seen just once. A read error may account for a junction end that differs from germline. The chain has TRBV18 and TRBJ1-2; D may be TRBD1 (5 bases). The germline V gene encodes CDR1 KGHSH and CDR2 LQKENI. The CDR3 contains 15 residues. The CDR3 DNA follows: TGTGTCAGCTCACAAAGGACATCCCTTGGCTATGGCTACACCTTC. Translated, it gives CVSSQRTSLGYGYTF.

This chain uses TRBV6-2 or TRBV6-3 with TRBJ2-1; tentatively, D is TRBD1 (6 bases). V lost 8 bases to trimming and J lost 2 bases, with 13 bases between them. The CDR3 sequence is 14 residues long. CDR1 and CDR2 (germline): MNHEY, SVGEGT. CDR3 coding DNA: TGTGCCAGCGCACCGGGACACACCTACAATGAGCAGTTCTTC. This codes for CASAPGHTYNEQFF.

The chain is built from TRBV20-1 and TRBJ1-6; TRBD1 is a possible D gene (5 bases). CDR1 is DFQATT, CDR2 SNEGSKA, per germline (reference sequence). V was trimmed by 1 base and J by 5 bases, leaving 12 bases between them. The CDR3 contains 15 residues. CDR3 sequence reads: CSARVRGVHNSPLHF. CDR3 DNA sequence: TGCAGTGCTAGAGTTAGAGGGGTGCATAATTCACCCCTCCACTTT.

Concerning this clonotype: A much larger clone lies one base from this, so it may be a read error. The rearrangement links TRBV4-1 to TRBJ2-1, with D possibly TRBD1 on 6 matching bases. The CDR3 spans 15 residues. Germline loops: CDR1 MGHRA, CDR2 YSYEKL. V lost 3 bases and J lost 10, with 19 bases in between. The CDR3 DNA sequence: TGCGCCAGCAGCCACGCTGGACAGACGACCTACGAGCAGTTCTTC. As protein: CASSHAGQTTYEQFF.

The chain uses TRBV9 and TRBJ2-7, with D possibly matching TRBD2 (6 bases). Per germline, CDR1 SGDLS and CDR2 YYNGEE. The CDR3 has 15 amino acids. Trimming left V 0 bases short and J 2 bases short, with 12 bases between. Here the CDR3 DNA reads TGTGCCAGCAGCGTAGAAGCACTAGCCACCTACGAGCAGTACTTC. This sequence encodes CASSVEALATYEQYF.

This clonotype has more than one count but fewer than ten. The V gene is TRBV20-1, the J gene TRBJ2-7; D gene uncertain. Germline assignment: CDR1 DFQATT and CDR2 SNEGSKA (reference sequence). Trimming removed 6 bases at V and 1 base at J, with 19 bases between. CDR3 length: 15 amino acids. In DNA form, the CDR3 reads TGCAGTGCCCGACCCCAAACGACGGATTCCTACGAGCAGTACTTC. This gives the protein CSARPQTTDSYEQYF.

This chain's CDR3 is CSAKTANEQFF. The DNA for the CDR3 is TGCAGCGCCAAGACTGCTAATGAGCAGTTCTTC. This chain connects TRBV29-1 to TRBJ2-1; D gene unclear. Trimming stripped 7 bases from V and 7 bases from J, with 11 bases between. CDR1 is SQVTM, CDR2 ANQGSEA, per germline. This CDR3 comprises 11 residues.

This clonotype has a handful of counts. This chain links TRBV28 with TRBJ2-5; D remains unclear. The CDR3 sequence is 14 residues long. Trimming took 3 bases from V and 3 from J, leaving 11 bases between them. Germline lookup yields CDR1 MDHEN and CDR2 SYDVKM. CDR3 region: CASSFVTAKETQYF. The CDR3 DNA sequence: TGTGCCAGCAGTTTTGTTACGGCAAAAGAGACCCAGTACTTC.

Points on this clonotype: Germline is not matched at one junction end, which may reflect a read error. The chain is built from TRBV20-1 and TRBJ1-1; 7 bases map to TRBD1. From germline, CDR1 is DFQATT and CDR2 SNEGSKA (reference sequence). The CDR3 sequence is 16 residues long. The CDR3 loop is CSAGEGRGIMNTEAFF. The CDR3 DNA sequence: TGCAGTGCTGGAGAGGGCAGGGGGATCATGAACACTGAAGCTTTCTTT.

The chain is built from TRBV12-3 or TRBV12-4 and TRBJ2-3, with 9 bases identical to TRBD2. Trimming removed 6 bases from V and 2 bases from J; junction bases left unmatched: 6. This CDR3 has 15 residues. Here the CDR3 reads CASSPAGGYTDTQYF. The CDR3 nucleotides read TGTGCCAGCAGCCCAGCGGGGGGCTACACAGATACGCAGTATTTT.

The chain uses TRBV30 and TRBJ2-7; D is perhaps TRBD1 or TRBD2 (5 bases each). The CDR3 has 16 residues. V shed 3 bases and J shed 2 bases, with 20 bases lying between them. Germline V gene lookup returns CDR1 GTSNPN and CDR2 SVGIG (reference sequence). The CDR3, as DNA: TGTGCCTGGAGCCTAGGGGACGGATGGTCGACCTACGAGCAGTACTTC. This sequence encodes CAWSLGDGWSTYEQYF.

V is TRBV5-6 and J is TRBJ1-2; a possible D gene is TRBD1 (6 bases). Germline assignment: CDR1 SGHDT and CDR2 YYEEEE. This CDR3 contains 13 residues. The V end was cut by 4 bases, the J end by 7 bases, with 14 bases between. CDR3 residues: CASSLQGNAGYTF. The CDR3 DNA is TGTGCCAGCAGCCTACAGGGTAACGCTGGCTACACCTTC.

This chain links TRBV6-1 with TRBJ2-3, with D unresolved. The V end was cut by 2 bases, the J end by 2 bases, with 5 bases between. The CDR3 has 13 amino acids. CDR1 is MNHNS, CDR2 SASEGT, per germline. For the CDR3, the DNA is TGTGCCAGCAGTGAACGGATCACAGATACGCAGTATTTT. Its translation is CASSERITDTQYF.

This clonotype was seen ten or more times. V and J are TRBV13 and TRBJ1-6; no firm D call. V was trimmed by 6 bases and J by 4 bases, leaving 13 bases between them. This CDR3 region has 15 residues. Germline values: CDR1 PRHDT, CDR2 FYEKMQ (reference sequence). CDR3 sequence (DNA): TGTGCCAGCAGACAAAAGGGCGGTTATAATTCACCCCTCCACTTT. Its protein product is CASRQKGGYNSPLHF.

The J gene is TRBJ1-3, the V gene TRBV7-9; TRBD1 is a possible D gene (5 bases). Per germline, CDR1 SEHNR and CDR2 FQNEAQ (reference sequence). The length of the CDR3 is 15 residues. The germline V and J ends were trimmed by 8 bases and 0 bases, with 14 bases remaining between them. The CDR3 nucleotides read TGTGCCAGCGGGACGGACACCTCCTCTGGAAACACCATATATTTT. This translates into CASGTDTSSGNTIYF.

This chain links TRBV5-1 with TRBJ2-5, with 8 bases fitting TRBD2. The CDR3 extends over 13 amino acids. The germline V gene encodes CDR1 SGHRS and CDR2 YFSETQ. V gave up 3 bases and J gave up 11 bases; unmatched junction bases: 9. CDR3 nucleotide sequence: TGCGCCAGCAGCTCCGGGACTAGGGATGAGCAGTACTTC. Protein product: CASSSGTRDEQYF.